This T cell receptor beta chain was captured in a study of T cells after yellow fever vaccination. Whole-study findings and limits: Overlap between CD4 and CD8 compartments was detected for a small share of clonotypes. Though it reached lower strength, the secondary response hit its peak faster, day 5 versus 15. Post-booster reappearance was seen for most primary-vaccination clones (96% CD4, 80% to 90% CD8).

On this clonotype: Antigen specificity is unknown.

Germline-derived CDR1 and CDR2 are MNHEY and SMNVEV (reference sequence). The CDR3 extends over 16 amino acids. V lost 5 bases, J lost 7 bases, and 13 bases stayed unmatched. For TCR, cDNA came from 5'RACE template switching, which added a universal primer site and UMIs. TCRdb recomputed calls from the 5' RACE reads with MiXCR, one row per CDR3 protein. The profile shows under 200,000 distinct CDR3 sequences, approximately 6.7% of them singletons. This material consisted of CD4+ T cells sorted from PBMCs, taken 5 to 6 days after the first yellow fever vaccination. The chain has TRBV27 and TRBJ1-4; 7 nucleotides align to TRBD1. The sequence was obtained from a man aged 18 to 29 who received the YFV17D yellow fever vaccine. CDR3 region: CASSPTPQGSGEKLFF. The CDR3 nucleotides read TGTGCCAGCAGTCCGACACCACAGGGGAGCGGTGAAAAACTGTTTTTT.